One and the same sample provided the 29 T cell receptor beta chains below, sequenced in a study of blood T cells in healthy people across ages. With a J-beta primer mix and a sample-barcoded 5' primer, a second PCR ran roughly 6 to 12 cycles. TCRdb ran MiXCR on the 5' RACE reads and lists one entry per CDR3 protein. This sample has about 580,000 distinct CDR3 sequences, with roughly 48% found just once. Input material: blood. Receptors originate from an elderly man in good health.

The J gene is TRBJ2-2, the V gene TRBV24-1; no reliable D call. CDR3 length: 12 residues. Germline V gives CDR1 KGHDR, CDR2 SFDVKD. V lost 0 bases, J lost 7 bases, and 2 bases lay in between. In DNA form, the CDR3 reads TGTGCCACCAGTGATTTGCTCGGGGAGCTGTTTTTT. Its translation is CATSDLLGELFF.

The chain has TRBV9 and TRBJ2-1; a possible D gene is TRBD1 (6 bases). CDR3 length: 13 residues. Germline CDR1 SGDLS, CDR2 YYNGEE. Trimming took 3 bases from V and 11 from J, leaving 15 bases between them. The CDR3 sequence: CASSAESQGKQFF. DNA for the CDR3: TGTGCCAGCAGCGCCGAATCGCAGGGGAAGCAGTTCTTC.

This chain links TRBV6-6 with TRBJ1-2; D remains unclear. The CDR3 is 14 amino acids. The V and J ends lost 8 bases and 2 bases respectively, with 15 bases between them. Looked up from germline, CDR1 is MNHNY and CDR2 is SVGAGI (reference sequence). CDR3 DNA sequence: TGTGCCAGCTGCGACATGGTTACGAACTATGGCTACACCTTC. Amino acid sequence: CASCDMVTNYGYTF.

The CDR3 DNA reads as TGTGCCAGCAGTTACTCTCGACAGGGGGGTAGCACAGATACGCAGTATTTT. Translation: CASSYSRQGGSTDTQYF. The chain couples TRBV6-5 to TRBJ2-3; 9 nucleotides align to TRBD1. V was clipped by 0 bases and J by 0 bases; unmatched bases: 4. CDR3 size: 17 residues. Germline lookup yields CDR1 MNHEY and CDR2 SVGAGI.

This clonotype was found a few times. The chain employs TRBV29-1 and TRBJ2-5; D is undetermined. There are 14 residues in the CDR3. V lost 2 bases, J lost 0 bases, and 10 bases lay in between. Germline V gene sequence: CDR1 SQVTM, CDR2 ANQGSEA. CDR3 DNA sequence: TGCAGCGTTGAACGGGTAGGGAACCAAGAGACCCAGTACTTC. This sequence encodes CSVERVGNQETQYF.

The J gene is TRBJ1-4, the V gene TRBV7-2; 11 positions match TRBD1. V trimming: 6 bases; J trimming: 7 bases; junction bases outside the gene matches: 4. CDR1 is SGHTA, CDR2 FQGNSA, per germline. The CDR3 contains 14 residues. CDR3 DNA: TGTGCCAGCAGACGGACAGGGGGCGGTGAAAAACTGTTTTTT. Encoded protein: CASRRTGGGEKLFF. Looking up the rest from reference TRBV7-2 and TRBJ1-4 gives the full variable domain: GAGVSQSPSNKVTEKGKDVELRCDPISGHTALYWYRQSLGQGLEFLIYFQGNSAPDKSGLPSDRFSAERTGGSVSTLTIQRTQQEDSAVYLCASRRTGGGEKLFFGSGTQLSVL.

CDR3 residues: CSARRLAGATQETQYF. The CDR3 region has the DNA TGCAGTGCTAGAAGGCTAGCGGGGGCGACCCAAGAGACCCAGTACTTC. V gene TRBV20-1 combines with J gene TRBJ2-5, with TRBD2 matching 10 bases. CDR1 is DFQATT and CDR2 is SNEGSKA in the germline V gene (reference sequence). This CDR3 is built from 16 residues. The V segment lost 2 bases and the J segment 1 base; nucleotides outside the gene matches: 7.

The chain employs TRBV12-3 or TRBV12-4 and TRBJ1-5, with D perhaps TRBD1 (5 bases). The germline V and J ends were trimmed by 3 bases and 2 bases, with 17 bases remaining between them. This CDR3 contains 17 residues. DNA for the CDR3: TGTGCCAGCAGTTTTGGCAGGGAGGGTTTTGGCAATCAGCCCCAGCATTTT. This sequence encodes CASSFGREGFGNQPQHF.

The rearrangement joins TRBV19 to TRBJ2-5; the D gene is possibly TRBD2 (6 bases). The CDR3 extends over 13 amino acids. The germline V gene encodes CDR1 LNHDA and CDR2 SQIVND (reference sequence). The CDR3 region has the DNA TGTGCTACCGGAGGGATTCTGCAAGAGACCCAGTACTTC. Amino acids: CATGGILQETQYF.

The chain uses TRBV20-1 and TRBJ1-2, with 7 bases lining up with TRBD1. Germline CDR1 is DFQATT and CDR2 is SNEGSKA (reference sequence). V lost 0 bases, J lost 9 bases, and 10 bases stayed unmatched. This CDR3 has 14 amino acids. CDR3 protein: CSAREDTRGYSYTF. The DNA for the CDR3 is TGCAGTGCTAGAGAGGACACCAGGGGGTATAGCTACACCTTC.

This sequence joins TRBV6-6 and TRBJ2-1; maybe TRBD2 (5 bases). Trimming stripped 5 bases from V and 8 bases from J, with 19 bases between. The CDR3 is 15 amino acids. Germline V gene data show CDR1 as MNHNY and CDR2 as SVGAGI (reference sequence). DNA of the CDR3: TGTGCCAGCAGTAAAGTTTCCAGCGGCTCGGATGAGCAGTTCTTC. As protein: CASSKVSSGSDEQFF.

The genes are TRBV5-1 and TRBJ2-3, with 8 bases that match TRBD2. CDR1 SGHRS and CDR2 YFSETQ come from the germline V gene. The CDR3 totals 16 residues. Trimming removed 3 bases from V and 0 bases from J; junction bases left unmatched: 6. CDR3 protein: CASSSAGGTSTDTQYF. In DNA form, the CDR3 reads TGCGCCAGCAGCTCCGCGGGGGGAACTAGCACAGATACGCAGTATTTT.

This clonotype was observed once. The rearrangement uses TRBV4-1 and TRBJ2-7; unclear D gene. Germline V CDR1 and CDR2: MGHRA, YSYEKL. Between the trimmed V and J ends, which lost 5 bases and 4 bases, there was a span of 12 bases. The CDR3 loop spans 13 amino acids. The CDR3 bases are TGCGCCAGCAGCGCTCTAGTGTCGTACGAGCAGTACTTC. Translated, it gives CASSALVSYEQYF.

The chain links TRBV11-2 to TRBJ2-1, with TRBD1 matching over 9 bases. The CDR3 is made up of 20 amino acids. The V and J ends lost 4 bases and 0 bases, in that order; junction bases with no gene match: 16. Germline CDR1 reads SGHAT; CDR2 reads FQNNGV. CDR3 protein: CASSSLPGTGTISSYNEQFF. In DNA, the CDR3 is TGTGCCAGCAGCTCCCTCCCCGGGACAGGGACGATAAGCTCCTACAATGAGCAGTTCTTC.

This clonotype showed up many times. The chain employs TRBV6-6 and TRBJ1-1; D remains ambiguous. Germline CDR1 MNHNY, CDR2 SVGAGI (reference sequence). The CDR3 loop spans 14 amino acids. Trimming took 7 bases from V and 2 from J, leaving 14 bases between them. Here the CDR3 DNA reads TGTGCCAGCACTAGAGATAAGGGAAACACTGAAGCTTTCTTT. Its protein product is CASTRDKGNTEAFF.

The chain uses TRBV28 and TRBJ2-6; tentatively, D is TRBD2 (6 bases). The germline V gene has CDR1 MDHEN and CDR2 SYDVKM. This CDR3 is 15 amino acids long. The V end was cut by 8 bases, the J end by 1 base, with 12 bases between. The CDR3 coding sequence is TGTGCCAGCCTCGGGGGAGAATCTGGGGCCAACGTCCTGACTTTC. The encoded protein is CASLGGESGANVLTF.

This sequence joins TRBV27 and TRBJ2-6; D is perhaps TRBD2 (5 bases). The CDR3 runs to 16 residues. The V and J ends lost 3 bases and 4 bases respectively, with 13 bases between them. Looked up from germline, CDR1 is MNHEY and CDR2 is SMNVEV (reference sequence). CDR3 nucleotide sequence: TGTGCCAGCAGTTTCGGAGGAAGATCAGGGGCCAACGTCCTGACTTTC. Translating it yields CASSFGGRSGANVLTF.

In this sample, this clonotype turned up a few times. The J gene is TRBJ2-3, the V gene TRBV7-2; no definite D call. The germline V gene has CDR1 SGHTA and CDR2 FQGNSA. The V gene lost 7 bases and the J gene lost 2 bases, with 10 bases spanning the gap. The CDR3 length is 13 residues. The CDR3 sequence is CASTDPNTDTQYF. The CDR3 nucleotides are TGTGCCAGCACCGATCCCAACACAGATACGCAGTATTTT.

This chain links TRBV5-1 with TRBJ2-7; 7 nucleotides match TRBD1. The CDR3 consists of 15 residues. The J segment lost 0 bases and the V segment lost 1 base, leaving 4 bases of the junction unmatched. Germline V gene data show CDR1 as SGHRS and CDR2 as YFSETQ. Here the CDR3 reads CASSLNWDSSYEQYF. The CDR3 nucleotides are TGCGCCAGCAGCTTGAACTGGGACAGCTCCTACGAGCAGTACTTC.

V is TRBV2 and J is TRBJ2-7, with TRBD1 matching over 9 bases. J gave up 7 bases and V 6 bases, and 10 bases lay outside the gene matches. The CDR3 has 14 amino acids. CDR1 and CDR2 from the germline V gene are SNHLY and FYNNEI. The CDR3, as DNA: TGTGCCAGCAGAATACAGGGGGCGTTTGGAGAGCAGTACTTC. Amino acids: CASRIQGAFGEQYF.

A note on this clonotype: Being one base from a much bigger clone, this may be a read error. J is TRBJ2-3 and V is TRBV6-6, with no clear D. In germline, CDR1 is MNHNY, CDR2 SVGAGI (reference sequence). The CDR3 sequence is 11 residues long. The CDR3 spells CTSRTTDTQYF. The CDR3 bases are TGTACCAGCAGAACGACAGATACGCAGTATTTT.

The chain recombines TRBV20-1 with TRBJ2-1, with 12 bases aligning to TRBD2. This CDR3 has 16 amino acids. Unmatched junction bases numbered 9, after V lost 2 bases and J lost 7 bases. Germline values: CDR1 DFQATT, CDR2 SNEGSKA (reference sequence). The CDR3 loop is CSARPLRTSGKNEQFF. The DNA for the CDR3 is TGCAGTGCTAGACCCCTTCGGACTAGCGGGAAAAATGAGCAGTTCTTC.

The chain links TRBV20-1 to TRBJ2-2, with 7 bases lining up with TRBD2. V was pared by 4 bases and J by 4 bases, with 3 bases of the junction left unmatched. The CDR3 runs 13 residues. The germline V gene encodes CDR1 DFQATT and CDR2 SNEGSKA (reference sequence). CDR3 DNA: TGCAGTGCTACTAGCGGAATCACCGGGGAGCTGTTTTTT. As protein: CSATSGITGELFF.

This clonotype has just one count. A read error may explain this, as a much larger clone is one base away. The chain is built from TRBV28 and TRBJ1-2; D not certain. CDR1 is MDHEN, CDR2 SYDVKM, per germline. V was cut by 7 bases and J by 5 bases, with 11 bases left in between. CDR3 length equals 12 residues. CDR3 sequence: CASTSGSYGYTF. CDR3 nucleotide sequence: TGTGCCAGCACCAGCGGCAGTTATGGCTACACCTTC.

The rearrangement links TRBV20-1 to TRBJ2-1; D possibly uses TRBD1 or TRBD2 (6 bases each). Germline-derived CDR1 and CDR2 are DFQATT and SNEGSKA (reference sequence). This CDR3 is 15 amino acids long. V was pared by 2 bases and J by 7 bases, with 18 bases between. CDR3 coding DNA: TGCAGTGCTAGAAGTTCCGGGGGCCCGGCGAATGAGCAGTTCTTC. Protein: CSARSSGGPANEQFF.

The V and J genes are TRBV6-6 and TRBJ2-5; D is undetermined. Matching the DNA end better, TRBJ2-1 makes the J call doubtful. The germline V gene encodes CDR1 MNHNY and CDR2 SVGAGI (reference sequence). The CDR3 runs to 17 residues. CDR3: CASSYSGMDVGDETQFF. The CDR3 DNA reads as TGTGCCAGCAGTTACTCCGGAATGGACGTCGGAGACGAGACCCAGTTCTTC.

This clonotype was seen more than once but under ten times. The chain has TRBV15 and TRBJ2-5; TRBD1 matches at 7 bases. Germline lookup yields CDR1 LNHNV and CDR2 YYDKDF (reference sequence). With 1 base clipped from V and 3 bases from J, the junction kept 8 bases outside the gene matches. This CDR3 comprises 16 residues. CDR3 region: CATSRGGWDSKETQYF. The CDR3 nucleotides are TGTGCCACCAGCAGAGGCGGTTGGGACAGCAAAGAGACCCAGTACTTC.

V and J are TRBV7-2 and TRBJ2-5, with D perhaps TRBD1 (6 bases). The CDR3 covers 15 residues. Trimming took off 5 bases at V and 2 bases at J, with 15 bases between the two ends. The germline CDR1 and CDR2 sequences are SGHTA and FQGNSA. The CDR3 spells CASSSGQSGQETQYF. For the CDR3, the DNA is TGTGCCAGCAGCAGTGGACAGTCCGGGCAAGAGACCCAGTACTTC.

This clonotype was seen a handful of times. V gene TRBV5-1 combines with J gene TRBJ1-2; TRBD1 might be the D (5 bases). V lost 4 bases to trimming and J lost 3 bases, with 16 bases between them. The V gene's germline CDR1 is SGHRS and CDR2 YFSETQ. This CDR3 is built from 15 residues. CDR3: CASSPSGTPDYGYTF. DNA for the CDR3: TGCGCCAGCAGCCCCTCCGGGACCCCGGACTATGGCTACACCTTC. The full variable domain, with the rest looked up from reference TRBV5-1 and TRBJ1-2, is KAGVTQTPRYLIKTRGQQVTLSCSPISGHRSVSWYQQTPGQGLQFLFEYFSETQRNKGNFPGRFSGRQFSNSRSEMNVSTLELGDSALYLCASSPSGTPDYGYTFGSGTRLTVV.